This TCR beta chain was observed in a study of cytomegalovirus exposure and HLA in healthy donors. Study-level information: The approximately 600 first-cohort repertoires shared a platform with the roughly 120 validation repertoires, as reported in a later analysis. Study-level points and caveats: The authors enumerated 150 to 200 TCR beta chains as linked to cytomegalovirus. High sensitivity and specificity were reportedly achieved when the classifier diagnosed cytomegalovirus status. In vitro checks showed that a few CMV-associated chains really do target CMV antigens.

Concerning this clone: The antigen is undetermined.

The assay was immunoSEQ multiplex PCR, and TCRdb's table has in-frame clones only and misses some. The table records around 260,000 clones, about 90% of them present only once. The germline CDR1 and CDR2 sequences are MNHEY and SMNVEV (reference sequence). The junction had 4 bases not matched to a gene; V was cut back by 5 bases and J by 5 bases. The CDR3 length is 15 residues. The clonotype originates from a woman aged 30 to 39 in good health and CMV-seronegative. The sequenced material came from PBMCs. The V gene is TRBV27, the J gene TRBJ2-5; 14 bases agree with TRBD2. The CDR3, as DNA: TGTGCCAGCAGTCCGGGACTAGCGGGAGAGGAGACCCAGTACTTC. Amino acid sequence: CASSPGLAGEETQYF.